The TCR beta chain described here comes from a study of blood T cells in healthy people across ages. Germline assignment: CDR1 SGHTA and CDR2 FQGNSA. Trimming cost V 7 bases and J 3 bases; bases outside gene matches: 5. CDR3 size: 14 residues. A second PCR of 7 to 11 cycles used a sample-barcoded 5' primer and a J-beta primer mix. TCRdb re-analysed the 5' RACE reads in MiXCR, keeping a single row per CDR3 protein. The sample records about 1.7 million distinct CDR3 sequences, 28% being singletons. This chain connects TRBV7-2 to TRBJ2-3; the match to TRBD2 covers 9 bases. This receptor was identified in a woman in her twenties or thirties in good health. The sample consisted of blood. CDR3 residues: CASNSGGVTDTQYF. CDR3 DNA: TGTGCCAGCAATAGCGGGGGTGTGACAGATACGCAGTATTTT.